The 28 T cell receptor beta chains below come from one sample, sequenced in a study of response to subunit inactivated influenza vaccine. In TCRdb, the RT-PCR reads were re-called with MiXCR into one record per CDR3 protein. The repertoire consists of 150,000 to 200,000 distinct CDR3 sequences, with approximately 12% occurring once and the leading ten covering 25% to 30%. These records were also assigned to another study, of T cells expressing NK-cell markers. Per that paper: Libraries used 5'RACE template switching adding universal primer site and UMIs.

The sample in question was CD8+ T cells sorted from PBMCs, obtained roughly 12 days after vaccination. These receptors were obtained from a man aged 45-65 years who received an inactivated influenza vaccine.

This clonotype came up a few times. This sequence joins TRBV18 and TRBJ2-1; 12 nucleotides line up with TRBD1. J lost 7 bases, V lost 3 bases, and 7 bases had no gene match. This CDR3 comprises 16 residues. Germline lookup yields CDR1 KGHSH and CDR2 LQKENI. This CDR3 is CASSPLGQGAWNEQFF. Here the CDR3 DNA reads TGTGCCAGCTCACCCCTGGGACAGGGGGCCTGGAATGAGCAGTTCTTC.

Turning to this clonotype: This may be a read error: a much more frequent sequence differs by one nucleotide. The J gene is TRBJ2-7, the V gene TRBV30, with D perhaps TRBD1 or TRBD2 (5 bases each). Germline CDR1 is GTSNPN and CDR2 is SVGIG (reference sequence). V was cut by 0 bases and J by 6 bases, with 9 bases left in between. The CDR3 covers 12 residues. CDR3 nucleotides: TGTGCCTGGAGTGTTGGGGGATGCGAGCAGTACTTC. Encoded protein: CAWSVGGCEQYF.

This chain joins TRBV11-1 and TRBJ2-6, with 9 positions matching TRBD2. CDR3 length: 21 residues. The J segment lost 0 bases and the V segment lost 9 bases, leaving 21 bases of the junction unmatched. Germline V gene data show CDR1 as SGHAT and CDR2 as FQDESV (reference sequence). The DNA for the CDR3 is TGTGCCAGAAGCGCCTCGCTTGCGGGAGGGCCGAAGGGCTCTGGGGCCAACGTCCTGACTTTC. Its protein product is CARSASLAGGPKGSGANVLTF.

This clonotype was recorded at least ten times. The chain couples TRBV5-1 to TRBJ2-1, with TRBD2 matching over 10 bases. The germline gives CDR1 SGHRS, CDR2 YFSETQ. The CDR3 spans 16 residues. V was clipped by 2 bases and J by 4 bases; unmatched bases: 6. The CDR3, as DNA: TGCGCCAGCAGCTTAAGCCTAGCGGGAGCGTACAATGAGCAGTTCTTC. It translates to CASSLSLAGAYNEQFF.

In regard to this clonotype: The limits of the CDR3 on the DNA are not certain, so only TCRdb's listed CDR3 is given. V usage is TRBV11-2 and J usage is TRBJ2-2; no check of the table's D call, TRBD1, against the DNA was made. Germline assignment: CDR1 SGHAT and CDR2 FQNNGV. A total of 16 residues make up the CDR3, ends included. The CDR3 region is CASSASGTGTPGSCFF.

The chain uses TRBV5-5 and TRBJ1-2; tentative D call: TRBD1 (5 bases). CDR1 is SGHKS, CDR2 YYEKEE, per germline (reference sequence). The CDR3 covers 11 residues. V was cut by 3 bases and J by 13 bases, with 13 bases left in between. The CDR3 here is CASSYGAGATF. The CDR3 nucleotides read TGTGCCAGCAGCTATGGGGCGGGAGCCACCTTC.

The J gene is TRBJ2-1, the V gene TRBV7-8; D remains ambiguous. Looked up from germline, CDR1 is SGHVS and CDR2 is FQNEAQ. V lost 5 bases and J lost 2, with 13 bases in between. The length of the CDR3 is 15 residues. CDR3 amino acids: CASSLGPSAYNEQFF. Written as DNA, the CDR3 is TGTGCCAGCAGCCTTGGGCCGTCGGCCTACAATGAGCAGTTCTTC.

The chain employs TRBV9 and TRBJ2-7; TRBD2 agrees at 7 bases. This CDR3 is 13 amino acids long. Germline CDR1 SGDLS, CDR2 YYNGEE. Trimming removed 2 bases from V and 3 bases from J; junction bases left unmatched: 2. CDR3 region: CASSVWEGYEQYF. The DNA of the CDR3 is TGTGCCAGCAGCGTGTGGGAGGGCTACGAGCAGTACTTC.

The chain joins TRBV7-3 to TRBJ2-7; possible D gene TRBD1, 5 bases. Germline assignment: CDR1 SGHTA and CDR2 FQGTGA. Trimming took 5 bases from V and 1 from J, leaving 18 bases between them. This CDR3 is built from 16 residues. The CDR3 region is CASSLDGADSSYEQYF. The CDR3 coding sequence is TGTGCCAGCAGCCTTGATGGGGCCGACTCTTCCTACGAGCAGTACTTC. The whole variable domain, remainder taken from reference TRBV7-3 and TRBJ2-7, is GAGVSQTPSNKVTEKGKYVELRCDPISGHTALYWYRQSLGQGPEFLIYFQGTGAADDSGLPNDRFFAVRPEGSVSTLKIQRTERGDSAVYLCASSLDGADSSYEQYFGPGTRLTVT.

This clonotype was counted ten times or more. The CDR3 protein is CSVGPVEEQYF. The CDR3 coding sequence is TGCAGCGTTGGACCAGTTGAGGAGCAGTACTTC. The chain uses TRBV29-1 and TRBJ2-7; no firm D call. V shed 4 bases and J shed 7 bases, with 11 bases lying between them. The CDR3 contains 11 residues. The germline V gene has CDR1 SQVTM and CDR2 ANQGSEA.

This clonotype was recorded a few times. The V call is TRBV4-3, the J call TRBJ2-3, with D perhaps TRBD2 (6 bases). With 5 bases removed from V and 5 bases from J, the gap between germline ends came to 11 bases. The CDR3 extends over 13 amino acids. Germline loops: CDR1 LGHNA, CDR2 YSLEER. The CDR3 loop reads CASSARLVDTQYF. Written as DNA, the CDR3 is TGCGCCAGCAGCGCCCGACTAGTAGATACGCAGTATTTT.

V gene TRBV9 combines with J gene TRBJ2-3, with 10 bases aligning to TRBD2. Unmatched junction bases numbered 7, after V lost 0 bases and J lost 6 bases. CDR3 length: 16 amino acids. Germline V gene lookup returns CDR1 SGDLS and CDR2 YYNGEE. Written as DNA, the CDR3 is TGTGCCAGCAGCGTAGAGGAAGCGGGGGGGTCTGATACGCAGTATTTT. Its translation is CASSVEEAGGSDTQYF.

The sample holds many counts of this clonotype. The rearrangement links TRBV7-9 to TRBJ2-2; TRBD2 aligns across 12 bases. From germline, CDR1 is SEHNR and CDR2 FQNEAQ (reference sequence). The CDR3 is made up of 16 amino acids. With 5 bases clipped from V and 6 bases from J, the junction kept 7 bases outside the gene matches. This CDR3 reads CASSARLAGVAGELFF. CDR3 DNA: TGTGCCAGCAGCGCTAGACTAGCGGGAGTTGCCGGGGAGCTGTTTTTT.

This clonotype was seen ten or more times. V usage is TRBV7-8 and J usage is TRBJ1-5; 8 bases map to TRBD1. The CDR3 loop spans 16 amino acids. With V trimmed by 1 base and J by 5 bases, 7 bases remained unmatched. The germline V gene encodes CDR1 SGHVS and CDR2 FQNEAQ. CDR3 sequence reads: CASSLDGQGGHQPQHF. For the CDR3, the DNA is TGTGCCAGCAGCTTAGATGGACAGGGTGGCCATCAGCCCCAGCATTTT. The whole variable domain, remainder taken from reference TRBV7-8 and TRBJ1-5, is GAGVSQSPRYKVAKRGQDVALRCDPISGHVSLFWYQQALGQGPEFLTYFQNEAQLDKSGLPSDRFFAERPEGSVSTLKIQRTQQEDSAVYLCASSLDGQGGHQPQHFGDGTRLSIL.

The rearrangement uses TRBV25-1 and TRBJ1-5; D is unresolved. CDR3 length: 15 amino acids. V lost 2 bases to trimming and J lost 5 bases, with 13 bases between them. Germline-derived CDR1 and CDR2 are MGHDK and SYGVNS. The CDR3 DNA sequence: TGTGCCAGCAGTGAACCCGGGAAGGGCTATCAGCCCCAGCATTTT. It is translated as CASSEPGKGYQPQHF.

V and J are TRBV2 and TRBJ2-7; no definite D call. The CDR3 length is 14 residues. V was cut by 1 base and J by 4 bases, with 11 bases left in between. Looked up from germline, CDR1 is SNHLY and CDR2 is FYNNEI. CDR3 DNA: TGTGCCAGCAGTGAAGGATATGGAGTTTACGAGCAGTACTTC. The encoded protein is CASSEGYGVYEQYF.

This clonotype was seen a few times. The J gene is TRBJ2-4, the V gene TRBV5-1; D unclear. This CDR3 comprises 15 residues. V gave up 4 bases and J gave up 8 bases, with 19 bases separating them. The germline V gene has CDR1 SGHRS and CDR2 YFSETQ. The CDR3 loop reads CASSLETPSRDIQYF. Here the CDR3 DNA reads TGCGCCAGCAGCCTGGAAACACCGTCACGGGACATTCAGTACTTC.

The chain links TRBV4-2 to TRBJ2-1, with 9 bases fitting TRBD2. This CDR3 region has 17 residues. Trimming took 0 bases from V and 6 from J; bases not matched to a gene: 9. Germline V CDR1 and CDR2: LGHNA, YNFKEQ. DNA of the CDR3: TGTGCCAGCAGCCAAGAAGAGGCTAGCGGGATAGGCAATGAGCAGTTCTTC. Residues: CASSQEEASGIGNEQFF.

J is TRBJ2-2 and V is TRBV7-2; 9 nucleotides agree with TRBD2. The CDR3 sequence is 17 residues long. Germline V gene lookup returns CDR1 SGHTA and CDR2 FQGNSA. The junction had 9 bases not matched to a gene; V was cut back by 2 bases and J by 5 bases. The CDR3 here is CASSLRVAGEGTGELFF. CDR3 bases: TGTGCCAGCAGCTTAAGGGTAGCGGGAGAAGGGACCGGGGAGCTGTTTTTT.

This clonotype appeared a few times. The chain recombines TRBV13 with TRBJ2-2; D is uncertain. Trimming removed 4 bases at V and 2 bases at J, with 8 bases between. CDR1 PRHDT and CDR2 FYEKMQ come from the germline V gene (reference sequence). This CDR3 has 14 amino acids. This CDR3 reads CASSSTENTGELFF. The DNA for the CDR3 is TGTGCCAGCAGCTCGACCGAAAACACCGGGGAGCTGTTTTTT.

This clonotype was counted between two and nine times. This chain uses TRBV29-1 with TRBJ2-1; 7 bases match TRBD1. In germline, CDR1 is SQVTM, CDR2 ANQGSEA. V dropped 4 bases and J dropped 8; count of bases not matched to a gene: 8. This CDR3 contains 13 residues. CDR3 sequence reads: CSVGVTRGHEQFF. For the CDR3, the DNA is TGCAGCGTTGGCGTGACGAGGGGGCATGAGCAGTTCTTC.

The V call is TRBV12-3 or TRBV12-4, the J call TRBJ2-7; 9 bases line up with TRBD1. After removal of 5 bases from V and 6 bases from J, the junction contained 14 bases not matched to a gene. The CDR3 consists of 16 residues. The DNA for the CDR3 is TGTGCCAGCAGTCTTGGCCCCGGGACAGGGACGCTCGAGCAGTACTTC. Translated: CASSLGPGTGTLEQYF.

This clonotype was picked up many times. This chain uses TRBV14 with TRBJ2-5, with TRBD2 as a possible D gene (6 bases). Germline V gives CDR1 SGHDN, CDR2 FVKESK. CDR3 length: 15 residues. V shed 3 bases and J shed 9 bases, with 20 bases lying between them. This CDR3 reads CASSQSGPTGGSQYF. In DNA, the CDR3 is TGTGCCAGCAGCCAGAGCGGACCTACCGGAGGGTCCCAGTACTTC.

This clonotype was detected a few times. The rearrangement links TRBV9 to TRBJ2-7; 12 bases are a match to TRBD1. Germline lookup yields CDR1 SGDLS and CDR2 YYNGEE. The CDR3 has 15 residues. The V segment lost 3 bases and the J segment 6 bases; nucleotides outside the gene matches: 7. CDR3 sequence (DNA): TGTGCCAGCAGCGCGTCCGGGACAGGGGGCGTCGAGCAGTACTTC. Translation: CASSASGTGGVEQYF.

This clonotype has a count of ten or more. The rearrangement uses TRBV5-6 and TRBJ2-7; D perhaps matches TRBD1 (7 bases). Trimming shortened V by 3 bases and J by 3 bases, and 13 bases separated the two germline ends. The germline gives CDR1 SGHDT, CDR2 YYEEEE. The CDR3 totals 14 residues. This chain's CDR3 is CASSYGGQFYEQYF. The CDR3 bases are TGTGCCAGCAGCTACGGGGGACAGTTCTACGAGCAGTACTTC. Full variable domain (outside the CDR3, taken from reference TRBV5-6 and TRBJ2-7): DAGVTQSPTHLIKTRGQQVTLRCSPKSGHDTVSWYQQALGQGPQFIFQYYEEEERQRGNFPDRFSGHQFPNYSSELNVNALLLGDSALYLCASSYGGQFYEQYFGPGTRLTVT.

This clonotype was seen ten or more times. V gene TRBV5-1 combines with J gene TRBJ2-1; possibly TRBD1 for D (6 bases). Germline V gene lookup returns CDR1 SGHRS and CDR2 YFSETQ. The V and J ends lost 0 bases and 0 bases respectively, with 10 bases between them. The CDR3 loop spans 16 amino acids. This chain's CDR3 is CASSLDGRGSYNEQFF. As DNA, the CDR3 is TGCGCCAGCAGCTTGGACGGCAGGGGCTCCTACAATGAGCAGTTCTTC.

There are a few counts of this clonotype. The chain joins TRBV19 to TRBJ2-1; TRBD2 aligns across 12 bases. J lost 5 bases, V lost 1 base, and 3 bases had no gene match. This CDR3 has 16 residues. Germline-derived CDR1 and CDR2 are LNHDA and SQIVND (reference sequence). DNA of the CDR3: TGTGCCAGTAGTATAGTGACTAGCGGGGGCCACAATGAGCAGTTCTTC. This gives the protein CASSIVTSGGHNEQFF.

The chain carries TRBV20-1 and TRBJ2-1; possible D gene TRBD2, 5 bases. The CDR3 sequence is 16 residues long. Trimming removed 0 bases from V and 8 bases from J, with 20 bases in between. Per the germline V gene, CDR1 is DFQATT and CDR2 is SNEGSKA (reference sequence). The CDR3 region is CSARDVDGVDYYEQFF. CDR3 nucleotide sequence: TGCAGTGCTAGAGATGTGGACGGGGTGGATTATTATGAGCAGTTCTTC.